The count of the clone carrying this T cell receptor (beta chain) is one. Its specificity is not known. This sample stems from a study of T cell repertoires in cytomegalovirus infection. As for the study in general: An indication of both CMV infection and matching HLA type came from public TCR beta signatures.

General study results and limits: Clonotype analysis showed dominance of the ex vivo response by HLA-C-restricted CMV-specific TCR beta clonotypes.

The V gene's germline CDR1 is LGHNA and CDR2 YSLEER. V was clipped by 0 bases and J by 8 bases, with 8 bases between them. The CDR3 runs 13 residues. TCRdb called the reads again in MiXCR, with one record for every CDR3 protein. Found here are 650,000 to 850,000 distinct CDR3 sequences, roughly 29% of them singletons; the top ten hold around 13%. This TCR came from a human donor in good health (CMV status not recorded). Some clones in this sample may be carry-over from other donors' samples. Sequenced here: cultured CD8+ T cells from PBMCs, sampled from culture after CMV antigen stimulation. This rearrangement joins TRBV4-3 to TRBJ2-1; D might be TRBD1 or TRBD2, each matching 6 bases. CDR3 in amino acids: CASSQEGGDEQFF. In nucleotides, the CDR3 is TGCGCCAGCAGCCAAGAGGGGGGCGATGAGCAGTTCTTC.